Below are 20 T cell receptor beta chains sequenced from a single sample in a study of regulatory T cells in long-lasting Graves disease. The authors built TCR beta libraries using iRepertoire HTBI primers and Arm-PCR of CDR3 regions. MiXCR was run by TCRdb on the multiplex PCR reads, yielding one entry per CDR3 protein. The sample lists a few hundred thousand distinct CDR3 sequences, around 16% occurring once. Indicated time point: newly diagnosed GD, antithyroid drugs for less than 3 months. Scientists built the TCR library using RNA that was extracted from PBMCs. Here the sequenced sample was peripheral blood mononuclear cells (PBMCs), taken at new diagnosis, from a patient treated with antithyroid drugs. The receptors here all came from a female donor with Graves disease.

This clonotype was seen many times. The chain recombines TRBV4-3 with TRBJ2-5; D unresolved. Between the trimmed V and J ends, which lost 1 base and 5 bases, there was a span of 11 bases. The CDR3 sequence is 14 residues long. Germline V gene data show CDR1 as LGHNA and CDR2 as YSLEER. DNA of the CDR3: TGCGCCAGCAGCCAAGCTGTCTCCACCGAGACCCAGTACTTC. Translation: CASSQAVSTETQYF.

This clonotype was found a few times. This chain connects TRBV4-1 to TRBJ2-2; TRBD2 aligns across 11 bases. The CDR3 extends over 19 amino acids. Unmatched junction bases numbered 11, after V lost 0 bases and J lost 5 bases. Germline CDR1 reads MGHRA; CDR2 reads YSYEKL. The CDR3 protein is CASSQDRRVRTSGTGELFF. The CDR3 DNA sequence: TGCGCCAGCAGCCAAGATCGAAGGGTGAGGACTAGCGGGACCGGGGAGCTGTTTTTT.

In its sample, this clonotype was seen a few times. The chain recombines TRBV20-1 with TRBJ1-5, with a tentative D call TRBD1 (6 bases). Germline CDR1 and CDR2: DFQATT and SNEGSKA (reference sequence). This CDR3 has 15 amino acids. The ends were cut back, 2 bases at V and 3 bases at J, with 14 bases in the middle. In nucleotides, the CDR3 is TGCAGTGCTAGAAGGTCAGGGGTTATCAATCAGCCCCAGCATTTT. This codes for CSARRSGVINQPQHF.

This clonotype has a count of ten or more. The chain combines TRBV4-1 with TRBJ2-7; the D is unclear. V lost 0 bases, J lost 3 bases, and 9 bases lay in between. The CDR3 runs to 14 residues. Germline V lookup: CDR1 MGHRA, CDR2 YSYEKL. CDR3 region: CASSQDQVFYEQYF. CDR3 DNA sequence: TGCGCCAGCAGCCAAGATCAAGTCTTCTACGAGCAGTACTTC.

This chain joins TRBV7-9 and TRBJ2-1; 7 bases are shared with TRBD1. The germline CDR1 and CDR2 sequences are SEHNR and FQNEAQ (reference sequence). Losses at the gene ends were 4 bases for V and 4 bases for J; bases not matched to a gene: 4. This CDR3 comprises 14 residues. The CDR3 DNA reads TGTGCCAGCAGCTGGGACAGCATTTACAATGAGCAGTTCTTC. Protein product: CASSWDSIYNEQFF. The variable domain in full, completed from reference TRBV7-9 and TRBJ2-1, reads DTGVSQNPRHKITKRGQNVTFRCDPISEHNRLYWYRQTLGQGPEFLTYFQNEAQLEKSRLLSDRFSAERPKGSFSTLEIQRTEQGDSAMYLCASSWDSIYNEQFFGPGTRLTVL.

The table lists this clonotype with many counts. The chain has TRBV6-2 or TRBV6-3 and TRBJ2-5, with D possibly called TRBD1 or TRBD2 (6 bases each). The CDR3 contains 12 residues. CDR1 and CDR2 (germline): MNHEY, SVGEGT. V lost 6 bases, J lost 3 bases, and 8 bases lay in between. CDR3 sequence: CASRGGEETQYF. The CDR3, as DNA: TGTGCCAGCAGGGGGGGCGAAGAGACCCAGTACTTC.

This clonotype has a count of ten or more. The chain employs TRBV11-2 and TRBJ2-5, with 9 bases matching TRBD2. Germline V CDR1 and CDR2: SGHAT, FQNNGV. CDR3 size: 18 residues. V lost 0 bases, J lost 4 bases, and 12 bases stayed unmatched. CDR3 bases: TGTGCCAGCAGCTTAGATAGGAGTGCTAGCGGGACGAGAGAGACCCAGTACTTC. This codes for CASSLDRSASGTRETQYF.

CDR3 nucleotide sequence: TGTGCCAGCAGCTTGGGAAGGGCTTTTATGACAGATACGCAGTATTTT. Translation: CASSLGRAFMTDTQYF. The chain uses TRBV5-5 and TRBJ2-3, with D uncertain. Looked up from germline, CDR1 is SGHKS and CDR2 is YYEKEE (reference sequence). V lost 0 bases to trimming and J lost 3 bases, with 14 bases between them. The length of the CDR3 is 16 residues.

The chain carries TRBV6-2 or TRBV6-3 and TRBJ2-1; TRBD2 might be the D (5 bases). Trimming removed 10 bases from V and 1 base from J, with 14 bases in between. This CDR3 is built from 14 residues. Germline loops: CDR1 MNHEY, CDR2 SVGEGT. CDR3 sequence: CATMDFGSYNEQFF. CDR3 sequence (DNA): TGTGCCACCATGGACTTCGGGTCCTACAATGAGCAGTTCTTC.

This clonotype was counted many times. This chain joins TRBV20-1 and TRBJ1-5; D is uncertain. V was pared by 7 bases and J by 4 bases, with 11 bases between. Germline CDR1 is DFQATT and CDR2 is SNEGSKA (reference sequence). The length of the CDR3 is 12 residues. This CDR3 is CSGKDGNQPQHF. The CDR3 DNA is TGCAGTGGCAAGGACGGGAATCAGCCCCAGCATTTT.

This clonotype was counted between two and nine times. The V call is TRBV5-8, the J call TRBJ2-2, with TRBD2 identical over 15 bases. The CDR3 length is 17 residues. Looked up from germline, CDR1 is SGHTS and CDR2 is YDEGEE. V trimming: 6 bases; J trimming: 1 base; junction bases outside the gene matches: 4. CDR3 protein: CASTTGLAGGNTGELFF. The CDR3 DNA reads as TGTGCCAGCACCACGGGACTAGCGGGAGGGAACACCGGGGAGCTGTTTTTT.

The chain is built from TRBV12-3 or TRBV12-4 and TRBJ1-1; D is perhaps TRBD1 (5 bases). Trimming took off 1 base at V and 4 bases at J, with 16 bases between the two ends. The CDR3 extends over 16 amino acids. The CDR3 region has the DNA TGTGCCAGCAGTTTAGACACACGACAGAGGGGCACTGAAGCTTTCTTT. Translated: CASSLDTRQRGTEAFF.

This clonotype was seen repeatedly, ten times or more. The chain combines TRBV18 with TRBJ1-2, with unresolved D. The length of the CDR3 is 14 residues. V was cut by 5 bases and J by 4 bases, with 14 bases left in between. Germline V gene lookup returns CDR1 KGHSH and CDR2 LQKENI. CDR3 sequence (DNA): TGTGCCAGCTCAACCCCCCGGGTCGTCTATGGCTACACCTTC. Translating gives CASSTPRVVYGYTF.

The CDR3 region has the DNA TGCGCCAGCAGCACGGACGGATATAGCAATCAGCCCCAGCATTTT. Encoded protein: CASSTDGYSNQPQHF. The V and J genes are TRBV5-1 and TRBJ1-5; unclear D gene. Germline V gene lookup returns CDR1 SGHRS and CDR2 YFSETQ. The CDR3 covers 15 residues. V dropped 4 bases and J dropped 0 bases, with 11 bases sitting between them.

The chain uses TRBV28 and TRBJ2-7; 13 nucleotides agree with TRBD2. CDR3 length: 15 residues. The germline V gene has CDR1 MDHEN and CDR2 SYDVKM. V gave up 4 bases and J gave up 5 bases; unmatched junction bases: 5. The CDR3 DNA is TGTGCCAGCAGTTCACTAGCGGGAGGGGGCGACGAGCAGTACTTC. Amino acids: CASSSLAGGGDEQYF.

The table lists this clonotype with many counts. The chain is built from TRBV15 and TRBJ1-6; 8 positions match TRBD1. Germline CDR1 LNHNV, CDR2 YYDKDF (reference sequence). The CDR3 extends over 16 amino acids. V gave up 0 bases and J gave up 10 bases; unmatched junction bases: 8. The CDR3 loop reads CATSRDPTGTGSPLHF. In DNA form, the CDR3 reads TGTGCCACCAGCAGAGACCCGACAGGGACAGGCTCACCCCTCCACTTT.

The J gene is TRBJ2-1, the V gene TRBV11-1; 9 bases match TRBD2. The V gene's germline CDR1 is SGHAT and CDR2 FQDESV (reference sequence). The CDR3 is 16 residues long. The junction had 9 bases not matched to a gene; V was cut back by 9 bases and J by 0 bases. CDR3 in DNA: TGTGCCAGTACACGGGGAGCGGGAGGCTCCTACAATGAGCAGTTCTTC. It codes for CASTRGAGGSYNEQFF.

This clonotype was counted ten times or more. The gene calls are TRBV6-1 and TRBJ2-7; TRBD2 agrees at 12 bases. V shed 6 bases and J 7 bases; nucleotides not matched to a gene: 10. CDR3 size: 15 residues. CDR1 is MNHNS, CDR2 SASEGT, per germline. Here the CDR3 reads CASRTSGRREVEQYF. In DNA, the CDR3 is TGTGCCAGCAGGACTAGCGGGAGACGCGAGGTGGAGCAGTACTTC.

Regarding this clonotype: Just one base apart from a much larger clone, this may be a read error. The chain couples TRBV12-3 or TRBV12-4 to TRBJ2-1, with D perhaps assigned TRBD1 or TRBD2 (6 bases each). The CDR3 is 12 residues long. CDR3 DNA: TGTGCCAGCATTTTAGGGGGACTTTCTTGGTTCTTC. It encodes CASILGGLSWFF.

This clonotype appeared a few times. This rearrangement joins TRBV20-1 to TRBJ2-2; TRBD2 might be the D (5 bases). Trimming stripped 1 base from V and 0 bases from J, with 15 bases between. Germline V gene data show CDR1 as DFQATT and CDR2 as SNEGSKA (reference sequence). The CDR3 totals 17 residues. The CDR3 bases are TGCAGTGCTAGAGGAGGGTCGGGGAACGCGAACACCGGGGAGCTGTTTTTT. This codes for CSARGGSGNANTGELFF.